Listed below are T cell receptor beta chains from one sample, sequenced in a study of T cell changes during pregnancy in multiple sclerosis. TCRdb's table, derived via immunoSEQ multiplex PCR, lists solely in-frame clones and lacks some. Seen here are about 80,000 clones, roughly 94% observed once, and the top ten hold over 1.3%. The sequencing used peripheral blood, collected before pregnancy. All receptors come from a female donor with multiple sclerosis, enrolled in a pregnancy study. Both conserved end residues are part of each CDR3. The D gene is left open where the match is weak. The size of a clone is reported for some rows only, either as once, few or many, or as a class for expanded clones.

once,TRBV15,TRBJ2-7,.,TGTGCCACCAGCAGAGTTGTCGGAGCTTCGAAACGCTACGAGCAGTACTTC,CATSRVVGASKRYEQYF
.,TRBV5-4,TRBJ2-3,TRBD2,TGTGCCAGCTTCGAACTAGCGGGGACGTTCGGGACAGATACGCAGTATTTT,CASFELAGTFGTDTQYF
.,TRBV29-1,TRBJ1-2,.,TGCAGCGTTGAAGATCAGACTGTGAACTATGGCTACACCTTC,CSVEDQTVNYGYTF
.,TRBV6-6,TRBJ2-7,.,TGTGCCAGCAGTACAGGCTCCTACGAGCAGTACTTC,CASSTGSYEQYF
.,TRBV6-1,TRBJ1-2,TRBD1,TGTGCCGGGGGGACAGGGGAGAACTATGGCTACACCTTC,CAGGTGENYGYTF
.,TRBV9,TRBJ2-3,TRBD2,TGTGCCAGCAGCGTGAGCGGGGCCACAGATACGCAGTATTTT,CASSVSGATDTQYF
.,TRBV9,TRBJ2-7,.,TGTGCCAGCAGCGTGGCAGGGGCGCCCTACGAGCAGTACTTC,CASSVAGAPYEQYF
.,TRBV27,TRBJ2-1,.,TGTGCCAGCAGCATTACAGGGACAACCTACAATGAGCAGTTCTTC,CASSITGTTYNEQFF
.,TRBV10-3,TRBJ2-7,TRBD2,TGTGCCATCAGGGGACTAGCGGGGGGACTCTCCTACGAGCAGTACTTC,CAIRGLAGGLSYEQYF
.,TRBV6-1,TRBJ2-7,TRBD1,TGTGCCAGCACTCGAACGGGACAGGGGATTAACGAGCAGTACTTC,CASTRTGQGINEQYF
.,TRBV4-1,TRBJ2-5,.,TGCGCCAGCAGCCAAGGCGGGACCCAGTACTTC,CASSQGGTQYF
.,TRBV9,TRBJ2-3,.,TGTGCCAGCAGCGTAACCCAGACAGATACGCAGTATTTT,CASSVTQTDTQYF
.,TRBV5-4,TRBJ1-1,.,TGTGCCAGCAGCCTGGACAGCCCAGGGAACACTGAAGCTTTCTTT,CASSLDSPGNTEAFF
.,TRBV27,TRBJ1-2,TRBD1,TGTGCCAGCAGTTTCCACACGAGCCCAGGGGGCCTCTATGGCTACACCTTC,CASSFHTSPGGLYGYTF
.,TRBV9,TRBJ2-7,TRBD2,TGTGCCAGCAGCGAGACTAGCGGGTACTACGAGCAGTACTTC,CASSETSGYYEQYF
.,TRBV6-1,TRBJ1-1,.,TGTGCCAGCAACAACAGGGCGGACACTGAAGCTTTCTTT,CASNNRADTEAFF
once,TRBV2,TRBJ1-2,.,TGTGCCAGCAGGCAGGCGCCCTATGGCTACACCTTC,CASRQAPYGYTF
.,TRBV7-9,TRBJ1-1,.,TGTGCCAGCAGCTTCGGACAGCCTAACACTGAAGCTTTCTTT,CASSFGQPNTEAFF
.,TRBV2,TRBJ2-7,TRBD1,TGTGCCAGCAATGGACAGGGTTTGTACGAGCAGTACTTC,CASNGQGLYEQYF
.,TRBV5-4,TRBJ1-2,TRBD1,TGTGCCAGCAGCTTGGGACAGGGGCGGGCTGGCTACACCTTC,CASSLGQGRAGYTF
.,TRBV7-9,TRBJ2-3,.,TGTGCCAGCAGCGGATACAGGGTTGGCACAGATACGCAGTATTTT,CASSGYRVGTDTQYF
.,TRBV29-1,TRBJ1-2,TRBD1,TGCAGCGTTGAAGAGCAGACAGGGGAAGTCGTTAACTATGGCTACACCTTC,CSVEEQTGEVVNYGYTF
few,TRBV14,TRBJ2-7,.,TGTGCCAGCAGCCAATTAGGAGGTCTGAAGGACGAGCAGTACTTC,CASSQLGGLKDEQYF
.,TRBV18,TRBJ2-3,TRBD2,TGTGCCAGCTCACCACTCCCTCAGACTAGCGGGACCACAGATACGCAGTATTTT,CASSPLPQTSGTTDTQYF
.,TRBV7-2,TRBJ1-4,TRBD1,TGTGCCAGCAGCCCCCGACAGGGGGCGATTATAAACGAAAAACTGTTTTTT,CASSPRQGAIINEKLFF
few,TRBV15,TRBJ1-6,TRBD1,TGTGCCACCAGCACCGGACAGGGCAGTTATAATTCACCCCTCCACTTT,CATSTGQGSYNSPLHF
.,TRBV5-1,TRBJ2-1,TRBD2,TGCGCCAGCAACCCTTTCAGTTGGGGAGGGAACAATGAGCAGTTCTTC,CASNPFSWGGNNEQFF
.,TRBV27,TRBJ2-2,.,TGTGCCAGCAGTATAACACAGGGCTCCGGGGAGCTGTTTTTT,CASSITQGSGELFF
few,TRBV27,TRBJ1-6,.,TGTGCCAGCAGCCAGGGGTCCGGACTTAATTCACCCCTCCACTTT,CASSQGSGLNSPLHF
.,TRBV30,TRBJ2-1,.,TGTGCCTCGACACAGAACAACAATGAGCAGTTCTTC,CASTQNNNEQFF
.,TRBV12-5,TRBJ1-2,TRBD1,TGTGCTAGTGGTCCGGACAGGGCCAGGGGCTATGGCTACACCTTC,CASGPDRARGYGYTF
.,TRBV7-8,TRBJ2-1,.,TGTGCCAGCAGCTTAGAGTTGACTTCCCCCTACAATGAGCAGTTCTTC,CASSLELTSPYNEQFF
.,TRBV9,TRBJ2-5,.,TGTGCCAGCAGCGTTACCCATTTGGGGGCAGAGACCCAGTACTTC,CASSVTHLGAETQYF
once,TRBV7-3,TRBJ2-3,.,TGTGCCAGCAGCCCTGGAGGTTACACAGATACGCAGTATTTT,CASSPGGYTDTQYF
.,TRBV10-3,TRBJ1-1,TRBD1,TGTGCCATCAGTGAGTCGACAGGGTTTGAAGCTTTCTTT,CAISESTGFEAFF
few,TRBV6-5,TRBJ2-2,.,TGTGCCAGCAGTTACGCCCAGGCCGGGGAGCTGTTTTTT,CASSYAQAGELFF
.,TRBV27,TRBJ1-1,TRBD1,TGTGCCAGCAGCCCCTTAAGGGACAGGGTGACTGAAGCTTTCTTT,CASSPLRDRVTEAFF
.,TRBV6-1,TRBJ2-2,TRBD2,TGTGCCGGGCCCGGGAGGGGTGTAGGGACCGGGGAGCTGTTTTTT,CAGPGRGVGTGELFF
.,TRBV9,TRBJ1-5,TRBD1,TGTGCCAGCAGCGAGGGGACAGGGGCCAGCAATCAGCCCCAGCATTTT,CASSEGTGASNQPQHF